Below, 10 T cell receptor beta chains from the same sample are listed, as sequenced in a study of regulatory T cells in long-lasting Graves disease. Researchers made TCR beta libraries by using iRepertoire HTBI primers and running Arm-PCR on CDR3 regions. Each CDR3 protein gets one entry after TCRdb re-called the multiplex PCR reads with MiXCR. Of around 460,000 distinct CDR3 sequences in the sample, around a fifth are singletons; the top ten hold less than 9%. Time point noted: persistent/refractory GD, antithyroid drugs over 5 years with positive TRAb. PBMC-derived RNA was used for the TCR library. The sequences come from peripheral blood mononuclear cells (PBMCs), collected when the disease was refractory, from a patient treated with antithyroid drugs. Receptors originate from a female donor with Graves disease.

This clonotype was counted at least ten times. The genes are TRBV7-2 and TRBJ2-5, with TRBD2 matching over 9 bases. V gave up 3 bases and J gave up 3 bases; unmatched junction bases: 5. The CDR3 spans 15 residues. Germline loops: CDR1 SGHTA, CDR2 FQGNSA. Here the CDR3 DNA reads TGTGCCAGCAGCTTTGCGGGAGGGGACAAAGAGACCCAGTACTTC. Translation: CASSFAGGDKETQYF.

This clonotype was seen only a few times. The chain has TRBV30 and TRBJ2-5; maybe TRBD2 (5 bases). Deletions cut 2 bases from V and 5 bases from J, with 12 bases between. Germline CDR1 is GTSNPN and CDR2 is SVGIG (reference sequence). This CDR3 has 13 residues. In DNA, the CDR3 is TGTGCCTGGAGTAAAGGAGGTCTGGAGACCCAGTACTTC. This sequence encodes CAWSKGGLETQYF.

This clonotype has ten or more counts. The CDR3 sequence: CASSASRDRTQETQYF. As DNA, the CDR3 is TGTGCCAGCAGCGCCAGCCGGGACAGGACCCAAGAGACCCAGTACTTC. The chain uses TRBV7-9 and TRBJ2-5; 8 bases fit TRBD1. With V trimmed by 5 bases and J by 1 base, 9 bases remained unmatched. Looked up from germline, CDR1 is SEHNR and CDR2 is FQNEAQ (reference sequence). The CDR3 consists of 16 residues. The full variable domain, its missing parts supplied by reference TRBV7-9 and TRBJ2-5, is DTGVSQNPRHKITKRGQNVTFRCDPISEHNRLYWYRQTLGQGPEFLTYFQNEAQLEKSRLLSDRFSAERPKGSFSTLEIQRTEQGDSAMYLCASSASRDRTQETQYFGPGTRLLVL.

J is TRBJ2-4 and V is TRBV11-3, with 10 bases matching TRBD1. V lost 6 bases to trimming and J lost 9 bases; unmatched junction nucleotides: 8. Germline CDR1 reads SGHNT; CDR2 reads YENEEA. This CDR3 spans 14 amino acids. The CDR3 DNA reads as TGTGCCAGCAGATCCGGGACAGGGGTTGCCATTCAGTACTTC. Translating it yields CASRSGTGVAIQYF.

There are many counts of this clonotype. The rearrangement links TRBV11-3 to TRBJ1-1, with a tentative D call TRBD1 (6 bases). CDR1 SGHNT and CDR2 YENEEA come from the germline V gene. With 1 base removed from V and 7 bases from J, the gap between germline ends came to 19 bases. The CDR3 runs 16 residues. In DNA form, the CDR3 reads TGTGCCAGCAGCTTAGGTTCCGGTCGGGGGCAAAATGAAGCTTTCTTT. Translated, it gives CASSLGSGRGQNEAFF.

Only a few counts were recorded for this clonotype. The chain recombines TRBV7-9 with TRBJ2-2; 8 positions agree with TRBD1. Germline V gives CDR1 SEHNR, CDR2 FQNEAQ (reference sequence). The CDR3 consists of 14 residues. V dropped 5 bases and J dropped 5; count of bases not matched to a gene: 4. DNA of the CDR3: TGTGCCAGCAGCCAGGGGGCCCGAACCGGGGAGCTGTTTTTT. This encodes CASSQGARTGELFF. The variable domain in full, completed from reference TRBV7-9 and TRBJ2-2, reads DTGVSQNPRHKITKRGQNVTFRCDPISEHNRLYWYRQTLGQGPEFLTYFQNEAQLEKSRLLSDRFSAERPKGSFSTLEIQRTEQGDSAMYLCASSQGARTGELFFGEGSRLTVL.

In this sample, this clonotype turned up once. The CDR3 nucleotides read TGTGCCAGCAGCTTGGGGCTTACAAGCGAAGCTTTCTTT. It translates to CASSLGLTSEAFF. The genes are TRBV5-4 and TRBJ1-1; D remains ambiguous. The CDR3 extends over 13 amino acids. V lost 0 bases to trimming and J lost 8 bases, with 11 bases between them. CDR1 is SGHNT, CDR2 YYREEE, per germline (reference sequence).

The genes are TRBV9 and TRBJ1-1; 10 bases line up with TRBD1. The V gene end was trimmed by 3 bases and the J gene end by 0 bases; junction bases not matched to a gene: 8. The CDR3 length is 17 residues. Germline-derived CDR1 and CDR2 are SGDLS and YYNGEE. CDR3 amino acids: CASSAVPGQGLNTEAFF. The CDR3, as DNA: TGTGCCAGCAGCGCCGTCCCGGGACAGGGGTTGAACACTGAAGCTTTCTTT.

In DNA, the CDR3 is TGTGCCTGGCAGGACTCCTACGAGCAGTACTTC. The encoded protein is CAWQDSYEQYF. J is TRBJ2-7 and V is TRBV30; D ambiguous. Germline V gene sequence: CDR1 GTSNPN, CDR2 SVGIG (reference sequence). V lost 5 bases to trimming and J lost 0 bases, with 5 bases between them. The CDR3 has 11 amino acids.

Turning to this clonotype: Given a much more abundant clone one base away, this may be a read error. The rearrangement uses TRBV7-2 and TRBJ1-4; TRBD1 might be the D (5 bases). The CDR3 extends over 13 amino acids. The germline CDR1 and CDR2 sequences are SGHTA and FQGNSA. CDR3 sequence reads: CASSVGADEKLSF. The CDR3 nucleotides are TGTGCCAGCAGCGTCGGGGCAGATGAAAAACTGTCTTTT.